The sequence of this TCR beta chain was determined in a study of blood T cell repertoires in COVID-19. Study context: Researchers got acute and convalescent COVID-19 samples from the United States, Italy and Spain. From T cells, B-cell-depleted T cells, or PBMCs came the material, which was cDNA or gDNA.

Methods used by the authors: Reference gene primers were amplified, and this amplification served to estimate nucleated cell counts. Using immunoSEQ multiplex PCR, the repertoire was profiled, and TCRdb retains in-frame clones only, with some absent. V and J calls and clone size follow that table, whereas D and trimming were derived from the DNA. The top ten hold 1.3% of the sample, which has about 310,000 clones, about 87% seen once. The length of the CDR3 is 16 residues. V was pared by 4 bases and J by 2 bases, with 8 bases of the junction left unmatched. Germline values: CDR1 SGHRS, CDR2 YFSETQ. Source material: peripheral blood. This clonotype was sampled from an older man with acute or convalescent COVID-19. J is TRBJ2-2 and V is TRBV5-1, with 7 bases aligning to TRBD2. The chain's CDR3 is CASSRESGVNTGELFF. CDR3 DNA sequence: TGCGCCAGCAGCCGAGAAAGCGGGGTCAACACCGGGGAGCTGTTTTTT.